One sample yielded the 26 T cell receptor beta chains listed below, sequenced in a study of beta chain features in type 1 diabetes. Study-wide results and limits: Moderate yet significant TCRB CDR3 shortening was seen in Type 1 diabetes patients in all four CD4+ subsets.

Their recognized antigens are unknown. Every isolated RNA sample was fully reverse transcribed, so sequencing captured expressed TCRB transcripts. Sequenced by immunoSEQ multiplex PCR; TCRdb stores in-frame clones only, minus some. Here the sample spans 500,000 to 650,000 clones, around 12% being singletons. Sequencing was performed on naive CD4+ T cells from blood. These receptors were obtained from a man aged 30 to 45 with type 1 diabetes.

The chain joins TRBV10-3 to TRBJ2-7, with a weak D call TRBD2 (5 bases). The CDR3 runs to 14 residues. V was clipped by 0 bases and J by 4 bases, with 10 bases between them. In germline, CDR1 is ENHRY, CDR2 SYGVKD. DNA for the CDR3: TGTGCCATCAGTGAGTCGAATGGAGGATACGAGCAGTACTTC. Its translation is CAISESNGGYEQYF.

This clone was seen a few times. The chain joins TRBV21-1 to TRBJ2-3; TRBD2 was called by the table and not checked on the DNA. TRBV21-1 is termed a pseudogene. This CDR3 has 15 amino acids. CDR3 DNA: TGTGCCACCCTAGAGGGCAGGCTGAGCACAGATACGCAGTATTTT. Its protein is CATLEGRLSTDTQYF.

This chain connects TRBV4-3 to TRBJ1-1; D gene uncertain. Germline CDR1 and CDR2: LGHNA and YSLEER. V lost 2 bases and J lost 4, with 20 bases in between. The CDR3 is 17 residues long. The CDR3 spells CASSQRAVRSGTTEAFF. The DNA for the CDR3 is TGCGCCAGCAGCCAACGGGCAGTACGAAGCGGAACCACTGAAGCTTTCTTT.

The J gene is TRBJ1-2, the V gene TRBV11-2; possible D gene TRBD1, 5 bases. The germline CDR1 and CDR2 sequences are SGHAT and FQNNGV. This CDR3 has 14 amino acids. Trimming left V 1 base short and J 4 bases short, with 10 bases between. As DNA, the CDR3 is TGTGCCAGCAGCTTAGCCCAGGGCGGCTATGGCTACACCTTC. Translation: CASSLAQGGYGYTF.

This clone turned up a few times. The chain joins TRBV7-2 to TRBJ1-1; unclear D gene. This CDR3 comprises 11 residues. Germline loops: CDR1 SGHTA, CDR2 FQGNSA. Trimming cost V 1 base and J 9 bases, with 6 bases left between them. The DNA of the CDR3 is TGTGCCAGCAGCTTAGTCTCGAAAGCTTTCTTT. It is translated as CASSLVSKAFF.

This clone was counted between two and nine times. This chain connects TRBV19 to TRBJ2-7, with a tentative D call TRBD1 (5 bases). CDR3 length: 15 residues. With 5 bases removed from V and 1 base from J, the gap between germline ends came to 15 bases. From germline, CDR1 is LNHDA and CDR2 SQIVND (reference sequence). The CDR3 region is CASSDLWTPSYEQYF. The DNA for the CDR3 is TGTGCCAGTAGTGATCTCTGGACACCTTCCTACGAGCAGTACTTC.

This chain joins TRBV7-2 and TRBJ1-5, with TRBD1 as a possible D gene (5 bases). The V end lost 5 bases, the J end lost 2 bases, and 19 bases lay between the germline ends. CDR1 and CDR2 (germline): SGHTA, FQGNSA. This CDR3 comprises 17 residues. The chain's CDR3 is CASSAPGAGPGNQPQHF. Written as DNA, the CDR3 is TGTGCCAGCAGCGCTCCGGGTGCAGGGCCAGGCAATCAGCCCCAGCATTTT.

The V call is TRBV7-6, the J call TRBJ2-5; D unclear. With 4 bases removed from V and 4 bases from J, the gap between germline ends came to 13 bases. Germline values: CDR1 SGHVS, CDR2 FNYEAQ. The CDR3 loop spans 14 amino acids. The DNA for the CDR3 is TGTGCCAGCAGCTCAGCAACTGTAAGAGAGACCCAGTACTTC. This codes for CASSSATVRETQYF.

This clone was found a few times. The chain links TRBV4-2 to TRBJ2-7, with TRBD2 matching 9 bases. The CDR3 loop spans 15 amino acids. With 2 bases clipped from V and 4 bases from J, the junction kept 6 bases outside the gene matches. The germline gives CDR1 LGHNA, CDR2 YNFKEQ. The CDR3, as DNA: TGTGCCAGCAGCCAAAGGAGGACTAGCGTTTACGAGCAGTACTTC. It encodes CASSQRRTSVYEQYF.

V is TRBV7-2 and J is TRBJ1-1; unclear D gene. The CDR3 is 13 residues long. Germline values: CDR1 SGHTA, CDR2 FQGNSA. CDR3 sequence: CSGRQSMNTEAFF. CDR3 DNA: TGTTCCGGACGGCAGAGCATGAACACTGAAGCTTTCTTT.

V gene TRBV28 combines with J gene TRBJ2-3, with a weak D call TRBD2 (6 bases). CDR3 size: 14 residues. The V end lost 2 bases, the J end lost 7 bases, and 13 bases lay between the germline ends. From germline, CDR1 is MDHEN and CDR2 SYDVKM. The CDR3 is CASSLQQGGNTQYF. As DNA, the CDR3 is TGTGCCAGCAGTTTACAGCAGGGCGGGAATACGCAGTATTTT.

The chain is built from TRBV15 and TRBJ2-6, with no clear D. CDR3 size: 18 residues. Germline V gene lookup returns CDR1 LNHNV and CDR2 YYDKDF (reference sequence). The ends were cut back, 0 bases at V and 4 bases at J, with 16 bases in the middle. DNA of the CDR3: TGTGCCACCAGCAGAGATCCCGTATCCAATCGGGGGGCCAACGTCCTGACTTTC. Protein product: CATSRDPVSNRGANVLTF.

J is TRBJ1-2 and V is TRBV5-5; D is unresolved. Germline V gene lookup returns CDR1 SGHKS and CDR2 YYEKEE (reference sequence). Trimming took off 2 bases at V and 2 bases at J, with 10 bases between the two ends. CDR3 size: 14 residues. The CDR3 DNA is TGTGCCAGCAGCTTTAGGACGGAAAACTATGGCTACACCTTC. Translated, it gives CASSFRTENYGYTF.

In its sample, this clone was seen a few times. The CDR3 region is CATEQVYEQYF. CDR3 DNA: TGTGCCACCGAACAGGTGTACGAGCAGTACTTC. The J gene is TRBJ2-7, the V gene TRBV2; a possible D gene is TRBD1 (5 bases). The germline gives CDR1 SNHLY, CDR2 FYNNEI. The CDR3 loop spans 11 amino acids. V was trimmed by 10 bases and J by 4 bases, leaving 11 bases between them.

The chain couples TRBV9 to TRBJ1-6; 8 bases are a match to TRBD1. Germline trimming cut 4 bases from V and 8 bases from J; bases unmatched to any gene: 8. The germline V gene has CDR1 SGDLS and CDR2 YYNGEE. This CDR3 is built from 15 residues. CDR3 in DNA: TGTGCCAGCAGCCCAGGCGGGACAGGTCATTCACCCCTCCACTTT. Translated: CASSPGGTGHSPLHF.

This clone was counted between two and nine times. This chain joins TRBV29-1 and TRBJ1-2; no clear D gene. V was cut by 7 bases and J by 2 bases, with 14 bases left in between. The germline V gene encodes CDR1 SQVTM and CDR2 ANQGSEA. There are 13 residues in the CDR3. The CDR3 DNA is TGCAGCGCGGCGGTCGGGGAAAACTATGGCTACACCTTC. Translation gives CSAAVGENYGYTF.

The gene calls are TRBV5-1 and TRBJ2-7; TRBD1 aligns across 8 bases. After removal of 2 bases from V and 4 bases from J, the junction contained 17 bases not matched to a gene. From germline, CDR1 is SGHRS and CDR2 YFSETQ. The CDR3 spans 18 residues. The CDR3 spells CASSFERVSGQGAYEQYF. CDR3 in DNA: TGCGCCAGCAGCTTTGAAAGGGTCTCCGGGCAGGGGGCTTACGAGCAGTACTTC.

The rearrangement joins TRBV6-6 to TRBJ2-3, with unresolved D. The CDR3 is 16 amino acids. The ends were cut back, 0 bases at V and 2 bases at J, with 12 bases in the middle. CDR1 is MNHNY, CDR2 SVGAGI, per germline (reference sequence). CDR3 region: CASSYSGIDVTDTQYF. CDR3 DNA sequence: TGTGCCAGCAGTTACTCGGGAATAGATGTCACAGATACGCAGTATTTT.

This clone has just a few counts. The chain is built from TRBV14 and TRBJ1-2; no reliable D call. Trimming removed 2 bases from V and 6 bases from J, with 10 bases in between. There are 13 residues in the CDR3. Looked up from germline, CDR1 is SGHDN and CDR2 is FVKESK. The CDR3 spells CASSQWTNHGYTF. CDR3 nucleotides: TGTGCCAGCAGCCAATGGACTAATCATGGCTACACCTTC. The full variable domain, with the rest looked up from reference TRBV14 and TRBJ1-2, is EAGVTQFPSHSVIEKGQTVTLRCDPISGHDNLYWYRRVMGKEIKFLLHFVKESKQDESGMPNNRFLAERTGGTYSTLKVQPAELEDSGVYFCASSQWTNHGYTFGSGTRLTVV.

The chain links TRBV7-2 to TRBJ1-1; D is unresolved. Germline V gene lookup returns CDR1 SGHTA and CDR2 FQGNSA. This CDR3 spans 14 amino acids. V was cut by 3 bases and J by 3 bases, with 11 bases left in between. The CDR3 loop reads CASSFPPEDTEAFF. The CDR3 region has the DNA TGTGCCAGCAGCTTTCCCCCTGAGGACACTGAAGCTTTCTTT.

This clone showed up just a few times. This sequence joins TRBV7-4 and TRBJ1-5; TRBD1 might be the D (5 bases). The germline V and J ends were trimmed by 3 bases and 2 bases, with 11 bases remaining between them. The CDR3 contains 15 residues. CDR1 SGHVT and CDR2 SQSDAQ come from the germline V gene. Here the CDR3 DNA reads TGTGCCAGCAGCTTGGGGCAGTTGGGCAATCAGCCCCAGCATTTT. Its translation is CASSLGQLGNQPQHF.

This clone was recorded a few times. This chain links TRBV4-1 with TRBJ1-5, with D unresolved. Trimming removed 0 bases from V and 6 bases from J, with 12 bases in between. This CDR3 is 15 amino acids long. CDR1 is MGHRA, CDR2 YSYEKL, per germline. CDR3 sequence: CASSQDRVFGQPQHF. The DNA of the CDR3 is TGCGCCAGCAGCCAAGATCGGGTGTTCGGTCAGCCCCAGCATTTT.

DNA for the CDR3: TGTGCCAGCAGCCATGAGACAGGGTTGGGGACTGAAGCTTTCTTT. Its translation is CASSHETGLGTEAFF. The chain is built from TRBV7-9 and TRBJ1-1; 7 nucleotides line up with TRBD1. The ends lost 5 bases at V and 5 bases at J; junction bases unmatched: 11. CDR3 length: 15 residues. Germline CDR1 reads SEHNR; CDR2 reads FQNEAQ (reference sequence). Supplemented by reference TRBV7-9 and TRBJ1-1, the full variable domain reads DTGVSQNPRHKITKRGQNVTFRCDPISEHNRLYWYRQTLGQGPEFLTYFQNEAQLEKSRLLSDRFSAERPKGSFSTLEIQRTEQGDSAMYLCASSHETGLGTEAFFGQGTRLTVV.

This clone was detected only a few times. The J gene is TRBJ2-7, the V gene TRBV11-3; no clear D. This CDR3 region has 15 residues. Trimming removed 0 bases from V and 3 bases from J, with 12 bases in between. Germline assignment: CDR1 SGHNT and CDR2 YENEEA. The CDR3: CASSLEQRRNYEQYF. The CDR3 DNA is TGTGCCAGCAGCTTAGAACAGAGACGGAACTACGAGCAGTACTTC.

The chain's CDR3 is CASSLVVQETQYF. CDR3 nucleotide sequence: TGTGCCAGCAGCTTAGTGGTCCAAGAGACCCAGTACTTC. This chain links TRBV7-2 with TRBJ2-5; D is unclear. The germline gives CDR1 SGHTA, CDR2 FQGNSA. With 1 base removed from V and 1 base from J, the gap between germline ends came to 4 bases. This CDR3 has 13 amino acids. The full variable domain, completed using reference TRBV7-2 and TRBJ2-5, is GAGVSQSPSNKVTEKGKDVELRCDPISGHTALYWYRQSLGQGLEFLIYFQGNSAPDKSGLPSDRFSAERTGGSVSTLTIQRTQQEDSAVYLCASSLVVQETQYFGPGTRLLVL.

The CDR3 nucleotides are TGTGCCAGCTCACCCCTCCCAGGGAGCACAGATACGCAGTATTTT. Protein sequence: CASSPLPGSTDTQYF. The V call is TRBV18, the J call TRBJ2-3; weak D call: TRBD1 (5 bases). The CDR3 covers 15 residues. V was clipped by 3 bases and J by 0 bases, with 10 bases between them. Germline-derived CDR1 and CDR2 are KGHSH and LQKENI. Full variable domain (rest looked up from reference TRBV18 and TRBJ2-3): NAGVMQNPRHLVRRRGQEARLRCSPMKGHSHVYWYRQLPEEGLKFMVYLQKENIIDESGMPKERFSAEFPKEGPSILRIQQVVRGDSAAYFCASSPLPGSTDTQYFGPGTRLTVL.